These 30 T cell receptor beta chains share one sample of origin, sequenced in a study of blood T cell repertoires in COVID-19. Some clones are missing from TCRdb's copy, which holds only in-frame ones; the method was immunoSEQ multiplex PCR. The table shows around 300,000 clones, with 80% to 95% occurring only once. The sequencing input was peripheral blood. These receptors all stem from a woman aged 30 to 39 with COVID-19, enrolled during active disease.

The chain combines TRBV5-1 with TRBJ1-1; D is possibly TRBD1 (5 bases). There are 16 residues in the CDR3. Looked up from germline, CDR1 is SGHRS and CDR2 is YFSETQ. The V and J ends lost 0 bases and 0 bases respectively, with 12 bases between them. CDR3 coding DNA: TGCGCCAGCAGCTTGGGGACAAGCCGATTGAACACTGAAGCTTTCTTT. Protein sequence: CASSLGTSRLNTEAFF.

The rearrangement links TRBV11-2 to TRBJ2-1, with 13 nucleotides matching TRBD2. Trimming at V came to 6 bases and at J to 7 bases, leaving 6 bases not matched to a gene. The CDR3 length is 15 residues. Germline V gives CDR1 SGHAT, CDR2 FQNNGV. In DNA, the CDR3 is TGTGCCAGCAGAAGAGGGACTAGCGGGATGAATGAGCAGTTCTTC. Protein sequence: CASRRGTSGMNEQFF.

This chain connects TRBV28 to TRBJ2-7; 8 bases align to TRBD2. Germline lookup yields CDR1 MDHEN and CDR2 SYDVKM. The CDR3 length is 16 residues. Trimming at V came to 8 bases and at J to 0 bases, leaving 12 bases not matched to a gene. Written as DNA, the CDR3 is TGTGCCAGCGCAGCTTTGGTAGCGGGAAGCTCCTACGAGCAGTACTTC. This codes for CASAALVAGSSYEQYF.

This clone has ten or more counts. This rearrangement joins TRBV10-3 to TRBJ2-7; a weak D match, TRBD1 (6 bases). Looked up from germline, CDR1 is ENHRY and CDR2 is SYGVKD. The ends were cut back, 0 bases at V and 5 bases at J, with 14 bases in the middle. The CDR3 runs 15 residues. This chain's CDR3 is CAISESTGLRDEQYF. CDR3 nucleotides: TGTGCCATCAGTGAGTCTACAGGGTTAAGGGACGAGCAGTACTTC.

This clone came up a few times. This chain joins TRBV13 and TRBJ2-5; 9 positions match TRBD1. V dropped 5 bases and J dropped 5; count of bases not matched to a gene: 9. The CDR3 totals 15 residues. From germline, CDR1 is PRHDT and CDR2 FYEKMQ (reference sequence). The chain's CDR3 is CASSAWTGARETQYF. CDR3 in DNA: TGTGCCAGCAGCGCCTGGACAGGGGCGCGGGAGACCCAGTACTTC.

The chain has TRBV29-1 and TRBJ2-1; 8 bases map to TRBD1. The V and J ends lost 3 bases and 6 bases, in that order; junction bases with no gene match: 1. Germline loops: CDR1 SQVTM, CDR2 ANQGSEA. The CDR3 has 12 amino acids. The CDR3 DNA sequence: TGCAGCGTTGACAGGGGGCGCAATGAGCAGTTCTTC. Amino acids: CSVDRGRNEQFF.

The table lists this clone with a few counts. CDR3 sequence (DNA): TGTGCCAGCAGTTTGGAGGGTGGGGAAAAACTGTTTTTT. Its protein is CASSLEGGEKLFF. The chain couples TRBV27 to TRBJ1-4, with unresolved D. This CDR3 spans 13 amino acids. Trimming took off 3 bases at V and 8 bases at J, with 10 bases between the two ends. Germline assignment: CDR1 MNHEY and CDR2 SMNVEV (reference sequence).

The chain uses TRBV24-1 and TRBJ2-1, with a possible D match to TRBD2 (6 bases). CDR1 is KGHDR and CDR2 is SFDVKD in the germline V gene. The V end lost 1 base, the J end lost 2 bases, and 11 bases lay between the germline ends. The CDR3 consists of 16 residues. For the CDR3, the DNA is TGTGCCACCAGTGATTTTTCCGGGGGTGCCTACAATGAGCAGTTCTTC. This encodes CATSDFSGGAYNEQFF.

Only one count was recorded for this clone. The V call is TRBV29-1, the J call TRBJ2-7; D ambiguous. Trimming left V 4 bases short and J 1 base short, with 14 bases between. Germline-derived CDR1 and CDR2 are SQVTM and ANQGSEA. This CDR3 comprises 14 residues. The CDR3 region is CSVVRRPGSYEQYF. CDR3 in DNA: TGCAGCGTTGTGCGGCGGCCCGGATCCTACGAGCAGTACTTC.

The V gene is TRBV7-9, the J gene TRBJ1-3; a weak D match, TRBD1 (5 bases). The CDR3 is 16 amino acids. V dropped 4 bases and J dropped 4 bases, with 17 bases sitting between them. Germline CDR1 and CDR2: SEHNR and FQNEAQ (reference sequence). CDR3 region: CASSYTAGASGNTIYF. CDR3 DNA: TGTGCCAGCAGCTACACCGCTGGGGCTTCGGGAAACACCATATATTTT.

V usage is TRBV5-1 and J usage is TRBJ1-3; maybe TRBD1 (6 bases). Germline assignment: CDR1 SGHRS and CDR2 YFSETQ. The V and J ends lost 3 bases and 3 bases respectively, with 13 bases between them. The CDR3 has 15 amino acids. CDR3 amino acids: CASSYSTGGGNTIYF. CDR3 nucleotides: TGCGCCAGCAGCTATTCGACAGGAGGTGGAAACACCATATATTTT.

Concerning this clone itself: Different DNA sequences within this sample yield the same CDR3. The V and J genes are TRBV2 and TRBJ1-5; D not certain. This CDR3 region has 14 residues. Per the germline V gene, CDR1 is SNHLY and CDR2 is FYNNEI. V shed 0 bases and J shed 4 bases, with 7 bases lying between them. CDR3 DNA: TGTGCCAGCAGTGAAGCGGGCCCTAATCAGCCCCAGCATTTT. Encoded protein: CASSEAGPNQPQHF.

The chain recombines TRBV19 with TRBJ2-3; D is possibly TRBD2 (6 bases). The V gene's germline CDR1 is LNHDA and CDR2 SQIVND (reference sequence). V lost 0 bases and J lost 0, with 10 bases in between. The length of the CDR3 is 16 residues. CDR3 sequence (DNA): TGTGCCAGTAGTATAGACTTGGGGGGAAGCACAGATACGCAGTATTTT. Residues: CASSIDLGGSTDTQYF.

V usage is TRBV19 and J usage is TRBJ1-3, with 7 bases fitting TRBD1. Trimming cost V 8 bases and J 2 bases; bases outside gene matches: 9. Germline assignment: CDR1 LNHDA and CDR2 SQIVND (reference sequence). This CDR3 comprises 15 residues. CDR3 bases: TGTGCCAGTGAGGAGGGGGCCTTACCTGGAAACACCATATATTTT. Amino acids: CASEEGALPGNTIYF. The full variable domain, with the rest looked up from reference TRBV19 and TRBJ1-3, is DGGITQSPKYLFRKEGQNVTLSCEQNLNHDAMYWYRQDPGQGLRLIYYSQIVNDFQKGDIAEGYSVSREKKESFPLTVTSAQKNPTAFYLCASEEGALPGNTIYFGEGSWLTVV.

V and J are TRBV27 and TRBJ1-2; TRBD1 might be the D (5 bases). This CDR3 is 14 amino acids long. Germline assignment: CDR1 MNHEY and CDR2 SMNVEV (reference sequence). Trimming removed 9 bases at V and 8 bases at J, with 22 bases between. The CDR3 loop is CARTKTDTAEGYTF. Here the CDR3 DNA reads TGTGCCAGAACAAAGACGGACACAGCAGAAGGCTACACCTTC.

The chain recombines TRBV19 with TRBJ2-3; 7 nucleotides align to TRBD1. Germline values: CDR1 LNHDA, CDR2 SQIVND (reference sequence). Trimming removed 0 bases from V and 3 bases from J; junction bases left unmatched: 12. The CDR3 covers 18 residues. CDR3 sequence reads: CASSIDLTGTALTDTQYF. The CDR3 DNA sequence: TGTGCCAGTAGTATAGATCTAACCGGGACAGCATTAACAGATACGCAGTATTTT. Drawing the rest from reference TRBV19 and TRBJ2-3, the complete variable domain is DGGITQSPKYLFRKEGQNVTLSCEQNLNHDAMYWYRQDPGQGLRLIYYSQIVNDFQKGDIAEGYSVSREKKESFPLTVTSAQKNPTAFYLCASSIDLTGTALTDTQYFGPGTRLTVL.

The J gene is TRBJ1-3, the V gene TRBV30; D uncertain. The CDR3 runs 13 residues. Germline CDR1 is GTSNPN and CDR2 is SVGIG (reference sequence). V gave up 4 bases and J gave up 0 bases, with 7 bases separating them. CDR3 bases: TGTGCCTGGATACAGAACTCTGGAAACACCATATATTTT. This translates into CAWIQNSGNTIYF. The variable domain in full, with the rest retrieved from reference TRBV30 and TRBJ1-3, is SQTIHQWPATLVQPVGSPLSLECTVEGTSNPNLYWYRQAAGRGLQLLFYSVGIGQISSEVPQNLSASRPQDRQFILSSKKLLLSDSGFYLCAWIQNSGNTIYFGEGSWLTVV.

CDR3 residues: CASKTSGGYNEQFF. The CDR3 region has the DNA TGCGCCAGCAAGACGTCGGGGGGGTACAATGAGCAGTTCTTC. The V gene is TRBV10-2, the J gene TRBJ2-1, with 8 bases that match TRBD2. In germline, CDR1 is WSHSY, CDR2 SAAADI. This CDR3 is built from 14 residues. The ends lost 7 bases at V and 4 bases at J; junction bases unmatched: 6.

V usage is TRBV30 and J usage is TRBJ1-2, with 7 bases lining up with TRBD1. Germline values: CDR1 GTSNPN, CDR2 SVGIG (reference sequence). The CDR3 is 14 residues long. J gave up 2 bases and V 4 bases, and 7 bases lay outside the gene matches. CDR3 amino acids: CAWTTGEANYGYTF. The CDR3 nucleotides read TGTGCCTGGACTACAGGGGAAGCCAACTATGGCTACACCTTC.

This chain uses TRBV19 with TRBJ2-1; 10 bases agree with TRBD1. The V gene end was trimmed by 9 bases and the J gene end by 0 bases; junction bases not matched to a gene: 14. The CDR3 is 18 amino acids. Germline V gives CDR1 LNHDA, CDR2 SQIVND (reference sequence). The CDR3 coding sequence is TGTGCCAGCCCGCCGGGACAGGGGCCACGTAGCTCCTACAATGAGCAGTTCTTC. Protein sequence: CASPPGQGPRSSYNEQFF.

V and J are TRBV2 and TRBJ2-5, with 7 bases aligning to TRBD1. The germline CDR1 and CDR2 sequences are SNHLY and FYNNEI. The V segment lost 11 bases and the J segment 4 bases; nucleotides outside the gene matches: 4. The CDR3 covers 11 residues. DNA of the CDR3: TGTGCCGGACAGGCGGGAGAGACCCAGTACTTC. It codes for CAGQAGETQYF. The full variable domain, completed using reference TRBV2 and TRBJ2-5, is EPEVTQTPSHQVTQMGQEVILRCVPISNHLYFYWYRQILGQKVEFLVSFYNNEISEKSEIFDDQFSVERPDGSNFTLKIRSTKLEDSAMYFCAGQAGETQYFGPGTRLLVL.

V and J are TRBV18 and TRBJ1-1; 8 bases are shared with TRBD1. V shed 3 bases and J 1 base; nucleotides not matched to a gene: 1. The CDR3 is 14 residues long. Germline V gene data show CDR1 as KGHSH and CDR2 as LQKENI. This chain's CDR3 is CASSPTGENTEAFF. The CDR3 coding sequence is TGTGCCAGCTCACCGACAGGGGAGAACACTGAAGCTTTCTTT.

V gene TRBV2 combines with J gene TRBJ2-1; the match to TRBD2 covers 14 bases. Germline V gene lookup returns CDR1 SNHLY and CDR2 FYNNEI. The CDR3 runs to 15 residues. Germline trimming cut 8 bases from V and 5 bases from J; bases unmatched to any gene: 5. The CDR3 coding sequence is TGTGCCAGCTGGGGACTAGCGGGAGTGGACAATGAGCAGTTCTTC. Translation gives CASWGLAGVDNEQFF.

The chain carries TRBV5-8 and TRBJ1-3; 7 bases agree with TRBD1. J gave up 2 bases and V 4 bases, and 6 bases lay outside the gene matches. The length of the CDR3 is 15 residues. Germline CDR1 is SGHTS and CDR2 is YDEGEE. CDR3 nucleotide sequence: TGTGCCAGCAGCAGAACCAGGGGGACTGGAAACACCATATATTTT. It specifies CASSRTRGTGNTIYF.

The chain is built from TRBV24-1 and TRBJ2-7, with D possibly TRBD1 on 5 matching bases. The germline V gene encodes CDR1 KGHDR and CDR2 SFDVKD. Trimming stripped 2 bases from V and 2 bases from J, with 12 bases between. The CDR3 loop spans 15 amino acids. The CDR3 loop reads CATSDWAGKPYEQYF. The CDR3 DNA follows: TGTGCCACCAGTGATTGGGCAGGGAAGCCCTACGAGCAGTACTTC.

CDR3 protein: CASSQGLAGFSTDTQYF. CDR3 in DNA: TGTGCCAGCAGCCAAGGACTAGCGGGATTTAGCACAGATACGCAGTATTTT. This chain joins TRBV7-9 and TRBJ2-3, with 12 nucleotides matching TRBD2. The CDR3 length is 17 residues. Germline V gives CDR1 SEHNR, CDR2 FQNEAQ (reference sequence). V lost 5 bases to trimming and J lost 0 bases; unmatched junction nucleotides: 6.

In regard to this clone: This sample also contains other DNA sequences that code for the same CDR3. This rearrangement joins TRBV9 to TRBJ2-1, with D possibly being TRBD2 (6 bases). Trimming pared 0 bases from V and 0 bases from J, leaving 7 bases between. The CDR3 runs 15 residues. Per germline, CDR1 SGDLS and CDR2 YYNGEE. This CDR3 is CASSVGAGSYNEQFF. Here the CDR3 DNA reads TGTGCCAGCAGCGTAGGAGCGGGCTCCTACAATGAGCAGTTCTTC.

This clone appeared a few times. The chain couples TRBV7-9 to TRBJ1-2; D may be TRBD1 (6 bases). Per the germline V gene, CDR1 is SEHNR and CDR2 is FQNEAQ (reference sequence). V was shortened by 3 bases and J by 0 bases, with 11 bases between the two germline ends. The CDR3 consists of 15 residues. CDR3 sequence reads: CASSFTGDTNYGYTF. In DNA form, the CDR3 reads TGTGCCAGCAGCTTTACCGGGGACACTAACTATGGCTACACCTTC.

The V gene is TRBV7-3, the J gene TRBJ2-3; D might be TRBD2 (7 bases). Germline V gene sequence: CDR1 SGHTA, CDR2 FQGTGA. This CDR3 has 14 residues. Trimming took 5 bases from V and 3 from J, leaving 12 bases between them. The CDR3 sequence: CASSQGRGTDTQYF. In DNA form, the CDR3 reads TGTGCCAGCAGCCAGGGGCGGGGGACAGATACGCAGTATTTT.

This chain uses TRBV9 with TRBJ2-1, with a possible D match to TRBD1 (6 bases). The CDR3 has 15 residues. Germline-derived CDR1 and CDR2 are SGDLS and YYNGEE. V was shortened by 0 bases and J by 3 bases, with 10 bases between the two germline ends. CDR3 in amino acids: CASSVDQGYYNEQFF. CDR3 in DNA: TGTGCCAGCAGCGTAGACCAGGGGTACTACAATGAGCAGTTCTTC.